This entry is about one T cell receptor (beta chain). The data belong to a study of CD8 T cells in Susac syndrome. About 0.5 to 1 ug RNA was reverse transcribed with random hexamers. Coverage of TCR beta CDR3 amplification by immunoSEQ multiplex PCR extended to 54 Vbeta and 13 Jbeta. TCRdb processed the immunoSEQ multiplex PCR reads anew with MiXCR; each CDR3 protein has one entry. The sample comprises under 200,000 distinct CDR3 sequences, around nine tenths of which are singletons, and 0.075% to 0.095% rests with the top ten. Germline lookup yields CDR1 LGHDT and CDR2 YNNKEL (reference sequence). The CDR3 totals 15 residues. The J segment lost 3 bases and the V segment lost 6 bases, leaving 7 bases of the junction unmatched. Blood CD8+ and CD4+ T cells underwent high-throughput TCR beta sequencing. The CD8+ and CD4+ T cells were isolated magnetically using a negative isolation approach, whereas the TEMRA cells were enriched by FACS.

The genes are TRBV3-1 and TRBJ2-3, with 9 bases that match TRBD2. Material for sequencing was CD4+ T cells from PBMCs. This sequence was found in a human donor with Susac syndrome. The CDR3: CASSPSSGRTDTQYF. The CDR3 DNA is TGTGCCAGCAGTCCTTCCAGCGGGAGGACAGATACGCAGTATTTT.